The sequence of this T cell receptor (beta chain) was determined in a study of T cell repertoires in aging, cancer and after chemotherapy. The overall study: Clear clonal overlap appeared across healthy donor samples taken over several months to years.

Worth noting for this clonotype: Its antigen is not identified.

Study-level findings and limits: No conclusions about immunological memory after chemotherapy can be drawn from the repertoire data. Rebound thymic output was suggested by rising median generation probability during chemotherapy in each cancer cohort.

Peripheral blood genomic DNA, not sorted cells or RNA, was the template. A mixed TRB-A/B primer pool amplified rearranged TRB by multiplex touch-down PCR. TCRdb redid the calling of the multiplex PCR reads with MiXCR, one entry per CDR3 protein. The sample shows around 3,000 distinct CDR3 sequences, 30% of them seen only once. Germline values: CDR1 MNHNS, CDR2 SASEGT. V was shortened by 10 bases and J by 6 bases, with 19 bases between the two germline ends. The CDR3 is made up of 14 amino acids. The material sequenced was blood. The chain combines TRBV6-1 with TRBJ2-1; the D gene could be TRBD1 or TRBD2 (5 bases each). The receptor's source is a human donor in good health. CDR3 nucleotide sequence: TGTGCCACCCTACACGGCCCTGGGGGCAATGAGCAGTTCTTC. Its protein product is CATLHGPGGNEQFF.